The 11 T cell receptor beta chains in this list originate from one sample, sequenced in a study of blood T cell repertoires in COVID-19. Measured with immunoSEQ multiplex PCR; TCRdb has only the in-frame clones, and not every one. The sample lists some 400,000 clones, 85% to 90% occurring once. Sequencing was done on a sample of PBMCs or T cells enriched from blood (not recorded which). The receptors shown here come from a young man who had recovered from COVID-19.

The gene calls are TRBV5-1 and TRBJ2-7; TRBD1 agrees at 8 bases. V was pared by 6 bases and J by 3 bases, with 5 bases of the junction left unmatched. This CDR3 spans 13 amino acids. CDR1 SGHRS and CDR2 YFSETQ come from the germline V gene. The CDR3 region is CASTIGQGYEQYF. CDR3 DNA sequence: TGCGCCAGCACCATAGGACAGGGCTACGAGCAGTACTTC.

The genes are TRBV11-2 and TRBJ1-1; a possible D gene is TRBD1 (6 bases). The CDR3 is made up of 14 amino acids. Trimming took 5 bases from V and 12 from J, leaving 22 bases between them. Germline V gene lookup returns CDR1 SGHAT and CDR2 FQNNGV. Written as DNA, the CDR3 is TGTGCCAGCAGCGAAACCTACTTGGGGGCGCGGACTTTCTTT. Translation: CASSETYLGARTFF.

This clone was seen only once. The gene calls are TRBV2 and TRBJ2-1; D perhaps matches TRBD2 (6 bases). CDR1 and CDR2 (germline): SNHLY, FYNNEI. Trimming pared 8 bases from V and 10 bases from J, leaving 18 bases between. This CDR3 has 13 residues. DNA for the CDR3: TGTGCCAGCGGACTGACTAGGGTCTTGGAGCAGTTCTTC. Translated, it gives CASGLTRVLEQFF.

The rearrangement links TRBV7-9 to TRBJ1-3, with TRBD1 identical over 11 bases. Germline CDR1 SEHNR, CDR2 FQNEAQ (reference sequence). The V gene end was trimmed by 3 bases and the J gene end by 3 bases; junction bases not matched to a gene: 7. The CDR3 totals 17 residues. CDR3 nucleotides: TGTGCCAGCAGCTTGGGACAGGGGGTCGCCGGTGGAAACACCATATATTTT. This translates into CASSLGQGVAGGNTIYF.

V and J are TRBV14 and TRBJ1-4; TRBD1 is a possible D gene (6 bases). CDR1 and CDR2 from the germline V gene are SGHDN and FVKESK. Trimming took 2 bases from V and 4 from J, leaving 11 bases between them. This CDR3 is built from 15 residues. DNA for the CDR3: TGTGCCAGCAGCCAAACCAGGGGTTTTAATGAAAAACTGTTTTTT. Translated: CASSQTRGFNEKLFF.

This clone showed up just once. The chain joins TRBV10-3 to TRBJ2-3; D is possibly TRBD1 (5 bases). Between the trimmed V and J ends, which lost 10 bases and 3 bases, there was a span of 17 bases. The germline CDR1 and CDR2 sequences are ENHRY and SYGVKD. The length of the CDR3 is 14 residues. CDR3: CATRKTDSTDTQYF. The CDR3 DNA is TGTGCCACCCGCAAGACAGATTCAACAGATACGCAGTATTTT.

Details on this clone: The same CDR3 also results from other DNA sequences found in this sample. This sequence joins TRBV4-1 and TRBJ2-7, with 9 positions matching TRBD1. The trim removed 4 bases at V and 0 bases at J, leaving 4 bases unmatched. From germline, CDR1 is MGHRA and CDR2 YSYEKL. This CDR3 has 15 residues. CDR3: CASSPRQGGSYEQYF. CDR3 sequence (DNA): TGCGCCAGCAGCCCCCGACAGGGGGGCTCCTACGAGCAGTACTTC.

The genes are TRBV27 and TRBJ1-2; tentatively, D is TRBD1 (6 bases). V lost 4 bases, J lost 3 bases, and 18 bases lay in between. Germline V gene data show CDR1 as MNHEY and CDR2 as SMNVEV (reference sequence). There are 16 residues in the CDR3. The CDR3 loop is CASSSAQFTGHYGYTF. As DNA, the CDR3 is TGTGCCAGCAGTTCCGCCCAGTTTACAGGGCACTATGGCTACACCTTC.

V and J are TRBV28 and TRBJ2-1, with a weak D call TRBD2 (6 bases). The CDR3 extends over 16 amino acids. Per the germline V gene, CDR1 is MDHEN and CDR2 is SYDVKM. Trimming removed 8 bases at V and 4 bases at J, with 21 bases between. The CDR3 DNA reads TGTGCCAGCGGCCTCAGGAGGGTGTTTGGGTACAATGAGCAGTTCTTC. This gives the protein CASGLRRVFGYNEQFF. The whole variable domain, remainder taken from reference TRBV28 and TRBJ2-1, is DVKVTQSSRYLVKRTGEKVFLECVQDMDHENMFWYRQDPGLGLRLIYFSYDVKMKEKGDIPEGYSVSREKKERFSLILESASTNQTSMYLCASGLRRVFGYNEQFFGPGTRLTVL.

This clone was counted a single time. The V gene is TRBV11-2, the J gene TRBJ2-7, with TRBD1 as a possible D gene (5 bases). The CDR3 is made up of 13 amino acids. Trimming shortened V by 0 bases and J by 7 bases, and 10 bases separated the two germline ends. Germline-derived CDR1 and CDR2 are SGHAT and FQNNGV. The CDR3 here is CASSLEPQGEQYF. CDR3 nucleotide sequence: TGTGCCAGCAGCTTAGAGCCCCAGGGAGAGCAGTACTTC. Based on the CDR3 plus reference TRBV11-2 and TRBJ2-7, the full variable domain is EAGVAQSPRYKIIEKRQSVAFWCNPISGHATLYWYQQILGQGPKLLIQFQNNGVVDDSQLPKDRFSAERLKGVDSTLKIQPAKLEDSAVYLCASSLEPQGEQYFGPGTRLTVT.

This chain uses TRBV19 with TRBJ1-1; 9 bases agree with TRBD1. This CDR3 is 14 amino acids long. CDR1 and CDR2 (germline): LNHDA, SQIVND (reference sequence). V lost 6 bases and J lost 2; bases outside the gene matches: 4. Here the CDR3 reads CASSRTGVNTEAFF. CDR3 sequence (DNA): TGTGCCAGTAGCAGGACAGGGGTCAACACTGAAGCTTTCTTT.